A selection of T cell receptor beta chains follows, all from one sample in a study of blood T cell repertoires in COVID-19. Using immunoSEQ multiplex PCR, the repertoire was profiled, and TCRdb retains in-frame clones only, with some absent. The top ten clones hold around 2.1% of a sample with 300,000 to 350,000 clones, 87% of them seen once. Sample: peripheral blood. The receptors were sampled from a man between 18 and 29 years old with active or convalescent COVID-19. Each CDR3 is given with its conserved first and last residue. The D gene is left open where the match is weak. Clone size is stated in some rows and not others, as once, few, many or a class when expanded.

V gene: TRBV6-5; clone size: once; J gene: TRBJ2-7; D gene: TRBD2; CDR3 DNA: TGTGCCAGCAGTTACTCACGGGGGGACGTCTTGTACTTC; CDR3 protein: CASSYSRGDVLYF
V gene: TRBV6-2/TRBV6-3; clone size: -; J gene: TRBJ2-3; D gene: TRBD2; CDR3 DNA: TGTGCCAGCAGTTACGCCCTACTCCCTAGCGGGGGGGGAGATACGCAGTATTTT; CDR3 protein: CASSYALLPSGGGDTQYF
V gene: TRBV24-1; clone size: -; J gene: TRBJ1-5; D gene: -; CDR3 DNA: TGTGCCACCAGTGCCCCGGGAGGGAATCAGCCCCAGCATTTT; CDR3 protein: CATSAPGGNQPQHF
V gene: TRBV13; clone size: once; J gene: TRBJ1-2; D gene: TRBD1; CDR3 DNA: TGTGCCAGCAGCCCCCCGGGACAGCGCTATGGCTACACCTTC; CDR3 protein: CASSPPGQRYGYTF
V gene: TRBV11-2; clone size: -; J gene: TRBJ1-1; D gene: TRBD1; CDR3 DNA: TGTGCCAGCAGCTTAGTTAGGGACAGACCTATGAACACTGAAGCTTTCTTT; CDR3 protein: CASSLVRDRPMNTEAFF
V gene: TRBV18; clone size: -; J gene: TRBJ1-6; D gene: -; CDR3 DNA: TGTGCCACCGGAGGGTCCTATAATTCACCCCTCCACTTT; CDR3 protein: CATGGSYNSPLHF
V gene: TRBV4-1; clone size: -; J gene: TRBJ2-2; D gene: TRBD2; CDR3 DNA: TGCGCCAGCAGCCAAAGCGACGGGAGGACAAACACCGGGGAGCTGTTTTTT; CDR3 protein: CASSQSDGRTNTGELFF
V gene: TRBV5-1; clone size: -; J gene: TRBJ2-1; D gene: TRBD2; CDR3 DNA: TGCGCCAGCAGCTCGGGACTAGCGGGAGTATCAAATGAGCAGTTCTTC; CDR3 protein: CASSSGLAGVSNEQFF
V gene: TRBV28; clone size: few; J gene: TRBJ1-6; D gene: TRBD1; CDR3 DNA: TGTGCCAGCAGTTCGCTCGAGACAGGGGGGCGGTCACCCCTCCACTTT; CDR3 protein: CASSSLETGGRSPLHF
V gene: TRBV9; clone size: -; J gene: TRBJ1-4; D gene: -; CDR3 DNA: TGTGCCAGCAGCGTCGGCGGGGATGAAAAACTGTTTTTT; CDR3 protein: CASSVGGDEKLFF
V gene: TRBV9; clone size: -; J gene: TRBJ2-1; D gene: TRBD2; CDR3 DNA: TGTGCCAGCAGCGGCCTAGCGGGAGAGGCTTCGGTTGATAATGAGCAGTTCTTC; CDR3 protein: CASSGLAGEASVDNEQFF
V gene: TRBV7-2; clone size: -; J gene: TRBJ1-5; D gene: TRBD1; CDR3 DNA: TGTGCCAGCAGGACGGGACAGGGGGCAAATCAGCCCCAGCATTTT; CDR3 protein: CASRTGQGANQPQHF
V gene: TRBV7-6; clone size: once; J gene: TRBJ1-3; D gene: -; CDR3 DNA: TGTGCCAGCAGCCGCGAGGCGGCATCTGGAAACACCATATATTTT; CDR3 protein: CASSREAASGNTIYF
V gene: TRBV5-1; clone size: -; J gene: TRBJ2-7; D gene: TRBD1; CDR3 DNA: TGCGCCAGCAGTGTAAGGGGGCTCGAGCAGTACTTC; CDR3 protein: CASSVRGLEQYF
V gene: TRBV7-9; clone size: -; J gene: TRBJ1-2; D gene: -; CDR3 DNA: TGTGCCAGCAGCTTAAGCGGCGACGGCTACACCTTC; CDR3 protein: CASSLSGDGYTF
V gene: TRBV10-3; clone size: -; J gene: TRBJ2-1; D gene: TRBD2; CDR3 DNA: TGTGCCACTACTTTGACTAGCGGGAGGGACAATGAGCAGTTCTTC; CDR3 protein: CATTLTSGRDNEQFF
V gene: TRBV6-2/TRBV6-3; clone size: -; J gene: TRBJ1-2; D gene: TRBD1; CDR3 DNA: TGTGCCAGCATCCCCTACGGACAGGGGAACTATGGCTACACCTTC; CDR3 protein: CASIPYGQGNYGYTF
V gene: TRBV21-1; clone size: -; J gene: TRBJ2-7; D gene: -; CDR3 DNA: TGTGCCAGCCGGGGACAGGGTCCCCCCTACGAGCAGTACTTC; CDR3 protein: CASRGQGPPYEQYF
V gene: TRBV14; clone size: -; J gene: TRBJ2-1; D gene: TRBD2; CDR3 DNA: TGTGCCAGCAGCCCCAGTGAGCGGGAAGGGCTCGGTGTCTTC; CDR3 protein: CASSPSEREGLGVF
V gene: TRBV11-2; clone size: -; J gene: TRBJ2-3; D gene: -; CDR3 DNA: TGTGCCAGCAGCGTCTCCCCAGGCACAGATACGCAGTATTTT; CDR3 protein: CASSVSPGTDTQYF
V gene: TRBV19; clone size: -; J gene: TRBJ2-7; D gene: TRBD2; CDR3 DNA: TGTGCCAGTAGTACCCTAAACCCGAGCGGGAGGTCGAGCGAGCAGTACTTC; CDR3 protein: CASSTLNPSGRSSEQYF
V gene: TRBV18; clone size: -; J gene: TRBJ1-2; D gene: TRBD1; CDR3 DNA: TGTGCCAGCTCTCACGGGACAGGGGGCGCCGGATCCTTTGGCTATGGCTACACCTTC; CDR3 protein: CASSHGTGGAGSFGYGYTF
V gene: TRBV15; clone size: -; J gene: TRBJ1-1; D gene: -; CDR3 DNA: TGTGCCACCAGCAGAGTACGACAGCAGAACACTGAAGCTTTCTTT; CDR3 protein: CATSRVRQQNTEAFF
V gene: TRBV20-1; clone size: -; J gene: TRBJ2-1; D gene: TRBD2; CDR3 DNA: TGCAGTGCTAGTGCTAGCGGGAGTTACAATGAGCAGTTCTTC; CDR3 protein: CSASASGSYNEQFF